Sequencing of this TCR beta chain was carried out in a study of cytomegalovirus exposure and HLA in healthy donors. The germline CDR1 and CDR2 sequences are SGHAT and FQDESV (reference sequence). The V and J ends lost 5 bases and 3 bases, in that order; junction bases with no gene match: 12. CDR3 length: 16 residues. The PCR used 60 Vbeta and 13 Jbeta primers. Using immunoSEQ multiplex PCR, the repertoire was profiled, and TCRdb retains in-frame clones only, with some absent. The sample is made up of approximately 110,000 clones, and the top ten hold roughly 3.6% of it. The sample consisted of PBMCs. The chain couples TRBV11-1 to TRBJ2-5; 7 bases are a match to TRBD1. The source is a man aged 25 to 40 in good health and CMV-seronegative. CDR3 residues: CASSQVGDSVKETQYF. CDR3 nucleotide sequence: TGTGCCAGCAGCCAAGTCGGGGACAGCGTAAAAGAGACCCAGTACTTC.